This TCR beta chain was observed in a study of blood T cell repertoires in COVID-19. Study details: T cells, B-cell-depleted T cells, or PBMCs provided the cDNA or gDNA that served as material.

Original handling: Amplification with reference gene primers provided the estimates of nucleated cell counts. The assay was immunoSEQ multiplex PCR, and TCRdb's table has in-frame clones only and misses some. Clone size and the V and J calls come from that table; the DNA yielded D and trimming. The sample comprises over 200,000 clones, under 90% of which are singletons, and roughly a sixth rests with the top ten. This clone was found once. V lost 4 bases and J lost 6, with 12 bases in between. The CDR3 is made up of 13 amino acids. Germline CDR1 is MNHEY and CDR2 is SMNVEV (reference sequence). J is TRBJ1-2 and V is TRBV27; D possibly corresponds to TRBD1 (5 bases). The sample comprised PBMCs or T cells enriched from blood (not recorded which). The receptor was derived from a man aged 18 to 30 who had recovered from COVID-19. The CDR3 here is CASSYSRVNGYTF. CDR3 DNA sequence: TGTGCCAGCAGTTATAGCAGGGTCAATGGCTACACCTTC.